Presented here are 27 T cell receptor beta chains from one specimen sequenced in a study of high-grade serous ovarian cancer treatment subgroups. Tumor samples were taken before definitive surgery or chemotherapy. The assay was immunoSEQ multiplex PCR, and TCRdb's table has in-frame clones only and misses some. The sample records some 12,000 clones, less than 90% being singletons. Input material: tumor tissue. These receptors were obtained from a human donor with high-grade serous ovarian cancer.

The chain has TRBV2 and TRBJ2-1; 8 bases agree with TRBD2. Germline CDR1 reads SNHLY; CDR2 reads FYNNEI. V shed 3 bases and J 7 bases; nucleotides not matched to a gene: 5. The CDR3 length is 14 residues. The CDR3 loop is CASSDRPSGNEQFF. In DNA form, the CDR3 reads TGTGCCAGCAGTGATAGGCCTAGCGGGAATGAGCAGTTCTTC.

The chain joins TRBV29-1 to TRBJ1-1, with a possible D match to TRBD1 (5 bases). The V gene lost 4 bases and the J gene lost 0 bases, with 18 bases spanning the gap. The CDR3 covers 16 residues. Germline CDR1 SQVTM, CDR2 ANQGSEA. The CDR3 here is CSVAGFGTAMNTEAFF. In DNA form, the CDR3 reads TGCAGCGTTGCCGGCTTCGGGACGGCTATGAACACTGAAGCTTTCTTT.

This chain uses TRBV7-9 with TRBJ1-1, with 11 bases aligning to TRBD1. The CDR3 runs to 14 residues. Per the germline V gene, CDR1 is SEHNR and CDR2 is FQNEAQ (reference sequence). J gave up 10 bases and V 1 base, and 5 bases lay outside the gene matches. The CDR3 sequence is CASSLGTGGLRAFF. CDR3 coding DNA: TGTGCCAGCAGCTTAGGGACAGGGGGCTTAAGAGCTTTCTTT.

The chain carries TRBV15 and TRBJ1-1; 10 nucleotides match TRBD1. The germline V gene encodes CDR1 LNHNV and CDR2 YYDKDF (reference sequence). Trimming cost V 4 bases and J 8 bases; bases outside gene matches: 7. The CDR3 is made up of 14 amino acids. The CDR3 nucleotides are TGTGCCACCAGCATAGGGGGACAGGGGTCAGAAGCTTTCTTT. Translating gives CATSIGGQGSEAFF.

The V call is TRBV18, the J call TRBJ2-6; D not certain. Trimming shortened V by 3 bases and J by 0 bases, and 6 bases separated the two germline ends. This CDR3 has 15 residues. Germline CDR1 is KGHSH and CDR2 is LQKENI. CDR3 in amino acids: CASSPMISGANVLTF. The DNA of the CDR3 is TGTGCCAGCTCACCCATGATCTCTGGGGCCAACGTCCTGACTTTC.

The chain joins TRBV1 to TRBJ1-1; the D segment call TRBD1 is taken from the table without a DNA check. TRBV1 is a pseudogene segment. The CDR3 is 14 residues long. For the CDR3, the DNA is TGCACCAGCAGCCGGGACAGGGTGAGCACTGAAGCTTTCTTT. Translated, it gives CTSSRDRVSTEAFF.

V is TRBV5-6 and J is TRBJ2-7; D unresolved. V lost 6 bases, J lost 1 base, and 8 bases lay in between. The V gene's germline CDR1 is SGHDT and CDR2 YYEEEE. The CDR3 covers 12 residues. CDR3: CASNFGSYEQYF. In nucleotides, the CDR3 is TGTGCCAGCAACTTTGGGTCCTACGAGCAGTACTTC.

This clone was seen just once. The chain combines TRBV19 with TRBJ2-5, with D perhaps matching TRBD1 or TRBD2 (5 bases each). Germline CDR1 and CDR2: LNHDA and SQIVND (reference sequence). The CDR3 sequence is 14 residues long. V was trimmed by 8 bases and J by 0 bases, leaving 13 bases between them. CDR3: CASAGTHYQETQYF. For the CDR3, the DNA is TGTGCCAGTGCCGGGACCCACTACCAAGAGACCCAGTACTTC.

The J gene is TRBJ2-1, the V gene TRBV7-3; 10 nucleotides line up with TRBD1. CDR3 size: 16 residues. J was trimmed by 6 bases and V by 3 bases; bases with no gene match: 8. Germline CDR1 reads SGHTA; CDR2 reads FQGTGA. The CDR3 loop is CASSLAGTGVVNEQFF. The CDR3 DNA reads TGTGCCAGCAGCTTGGCCGGGACAGGGGTGGTCAATGAGCAGTTCTTC.

This chain links TRBV2 with TRBJ2-3; the D gene is possibly TRBD2 (5 bases). CDR3 length equals 12 residues. Per the germline V gene, CDR1 is SNHLY and CDR2 is FYNNEI. The V end was cut by 5 bases, the J end by 10 bases, with 13 bases between. The CDR3 region is CASSPGPRAQYF. The CDR3, as DNA: TGTGCCAGCAGTCCGGGCCCGCGGGCGCAGTATTTT.

The gene calls are TRBV4-1 and TRBJ2-2; D possibly corresponds to TRBD1 (5 bases). In germline, CDR1 is MGHRA, CDR2 YSYEKL. The CDR3 spans 15 residues. Trimming cost V 0 bases and J 7 bases, with 12 bases left between them. The DNA of the CDR3 is TGCGCCAGCAGCCAAGAGGCCAGGGCGATCGGGGAGCTGTTTTTT. Translating gives CASSQEARAIGELFF.

The chain carries TRBV30 and TRBJ2-7; D call uncertain. Trimming stripped 0 bases from V and 2 bases from J, with 11 bases between. Germline values: CDR1 GTSNPN, CDR2 SVGIG (reference sequence). This CDR3 region has 14 residues. The CDR3: CAWSVHGGAYEQYF. The CDR3 coding sequence is TGTGCCTGGAGTGTACATGGCGGCGCCTACGAGCAGTACTTC.

The chain joins TRBV4-2 to TRBJ2-5, with TRBD2 matching over 9 bases. Germline values: CDR1 LGHNA, CDR2 YNFKEQ. The CDR3 totals 16 residues. The trim removed 4 bases at V and 1 base at J, leaving 7 bases unmatched. The CDR3 region is CASSPTSGNPQETQYF. In DNA form, the CDR3 reads TGTGCCAGCAGCCCGACTAGCGGAAACCCCCAAGAGACCCAGTACTTC.

This clone showed up just a few times. The chain employs TRBV28 and TRBJ1-1, with D hard to call. Germline V CDR1 and CDR2: MDHEN, SYDVKM. The CDR3 sequence is 12 residues long. V lost 6 bases, J lost 7 bases, and 12 bases lay in between. In DNA form, the CDR3 reads TGTGCCAGCAGGAGGCAGCCTTTTGAAGCTTTCTTT. It specifies CASRRQPFEAFF.

The V and J genes are TRBV6-4 and TRBJ2-1; 9 nucleotides line up with TRBD2. V was pared by 1 base and J by 15 bases, with 4 bases of the junction left unmatched. CDR3 length: 12 residues. Looked up from germline, CDR1 is MRHNA and CDR2 is SNTAGT. Here the CDR3 DNA reads TGTGCCAGCAGTGACTTTAGCGGGAGATGGTTCTTC. This encodes CASSDFSGRWFF.

This clone came up a few times. The chain's CDR3 is CASSIGGTAEAFF. CDR3 nucleotides: TGTGCCAGTAGTATTGGCGGGACAGCCGAAGCTTTCTTT. The genes are TRBV19 and TRBJ1-1; 7 bases line up with TRBD1. The CDR3 is 13 residues long. The trim removed 3 bases at V and 8 bases at J, leaving 6 bases unmatched. Germline V CDR1 and CDR2: LNHDA, SQIVND (reference sequence).

The J gene is TRBJ1-2, the V gene TRBV27; no reliable D call. This CDR3 has 13 residues. Germline V gene lookup returns CDR1 MNHEY and CDR2 SMNVEV (reference sequence). V dropped 5 bases and J dropped 8 bases, with 15 bases sitting between them. This chain's CDR3 is CASSGWRAKGYTF. The CDR3 DNA follows: TGTGCCAGCAGTGGGTGGCGGGCTAAAGGCTACACCTTC.

The CDR3 DNA reads TGCGCCAGCAGCAGGGACGGCTATAGCAATCAGCCCCAGCATTTT. This translates into CASSRDGYSNQPQHF. The chain combines TRBV5-1 with TRBJ1-5, with D maybe TRBD1 (5 bases). Looked up from germline, CDR1 is SGHRS and CDR2 is YFSETQ. V dropped 4 bases and J dropped 0 bases, with 11 bases sitting between them. This CDR3 has 15 residues.

This chain connects TRBV18 to TRBJ2-3; 14 bases are a match to TRBD2. Germline V gene lookup returns CDR1 KGHSH and CDR2 LQKENI. The V and J ends lost 3 bases and 1 base, in that order; junction bases with no gene match: 0. This CDR3 comprises 16 residues. CDR3 DNA: TGTGCCAGCTCACCGGGACTAGCGGGAGGCACAGATACGCAGTATTTT. It encodes CASSPGLAGGTDTQYF.

V and J are TRBV6-5 and TRBJ2-5, with 8 bases fitting TRBD1. The CDR3 runs 14 residues. Unmatched junction bases numbered 2, after V lost 0 bases and J lost 5 bases. From germline, CDR1 is MNHEY and CDR2 SVGAGI. For the CDR3, the DNA is TGTGCCAGCAGTTACTCGGACAGGGAGGAGACCCAGTACTTC. It specifies CASSYSDREETQYF.

This clone has just a few counts. The rearrangement links TRBV29-1 to TRBJ1-5; D call uncertain. This CDR3 is 13 amino acids long. The germline gives CDR1 SQVTM, CDR2 ANQGSEA. Trimming removed 1 base from V and 0 bases from J, with 4 bases in between. The CDR3 reads CSVEVYSNQPQHF. The CDR3, as DNA: TGCAGCGTTGAAGTGTATAGCAATCAGCCCCAGCATTTT. The full variable domain, rest sourced from reference TRBV29-1 and TRBJ1-5, is SAVISQKPSRDICQRGTSLTIQCQVDSQVTMMFWYRQQPGQSLTLIATANQGSEATYESGFVIDKFPISRPNLTFSTLTVSNMSPEDSSIYLCSVEVYSNQPQHFGDGTRLSIL.

This chain joins TRBV9 and TRBJ2-1; possibly TRBD1 for D (5 bases). Trimming took 5 bases from V and 5 from J, leaving 11 bases between them. This CDR3 has 13 amino acids. CDR1 SGDLS and CDR2 YYNGEE come from the germline V gene. Here the CDR3 DNA reads TGTGCCAGCAGGCATGACAGCGACAATGAGCAGTTCTTC. Translation gives CASRHDSDNEQFF. Full variable domain (missing parts from reference TRBV9 and TRBJ2-1): DSGVTQTPKHLITATGQRVTLRCSPRSGDLSVYWYQQSLDQGLQFLIQYYNGEERAKGNILERFSAQQFPDLHSELNLSSLELGDSALYFCASRHDSDNEQFFGPGTRLTVL.

V and J are TRBV6-5 and TRBJ2-7, with D maybe TRBD1 (5 bases). Looked up from germline, CDR1 is MNHEY and CDR2 is SVGAGI. This CDR3 has 14 amino acids. Trimming removed 2 bases at V and 2 bases at J, with 10 bases between. CDR3 amino acids: CASSYGATAYEQYF. As DNA, the CDR3 is TGTGCCAGCAGTTACGGGGCAACCGCCTACGAGCAGTACTTC.

V usage is TRBV19 and J usage is TRBJ2-3; D might be TRBD2 (6 bases). The ends were cut back, 3 bases at V and 4 bases at J, with 14 bases in the middle. CDR3 length equals 15 residues. Looked up from germline, CDR1 is LNHDA and CDR2 is SQIVND (reference sequence). The CDR3 bases are TGTGCCAGTAGTATGCGCGAACCGGGGGCAGATACGCAGTATTTT. It codes for CASSMREPGADTQYF.

This sequence joins TRBV13 and TRBJ2-7; 8 nucleotides align to TRBD2. CDR3 length: 16 amino acids. Germline V gene data show CDR1 as PRHDT and CDR2 as FYEKMQ (reference sequence). Trimming took 5 bases from V and 4 from J; bases not matched to a gene: 13. The CDR3 loop is CASSTLAGSSVYEQYF. The CDR3 nucleotides are TGTGCCAGCAGCACCCTAGCGGGTTCGTCGGTATACGAGCAGTACTTC. The whole variable domain, remainder taken from reference TRBV13 and TRBJ2-7, is AAGVIQSPRHLIKEKRETATLKCYPIPRHDTVYWYQQGPGQDPQFLISFYEKMQSDKGSIPDRFSAQQFSDYHSELNMSSLELGDSALYFCASSTLAGSSVYEQYFGPGTRLTVT.

The chain couples TRBV25-1 to TRBJ2-1; 10 bases map to TRBD2. CDR1 is MGHDK, CDR2 SYGVNS, per germline. The CDR3 sequence is 16 residues long. V dropped 6 bases and J dropped 0; count of bases not matched to a gene: 5. DNA of the CDR3: TGTGCCAGCAGGGCTAGCGGGAGTCTCTCCTACAATGAGCAGTTCTTC. Encoded protein: CASRASGSLSYNEQFF. Full variable domain (rest looked up from reference TRBV25-1 and TRBJ2-1): EADIYQTPRYLVIGTGKKITLECSQTMGHDKMYWYQQDPGMELHLIHYSYGVNSTEKGDLSSESTVSRIRTEHFPLTLESARPSHTSQYLCASRASGSLSYNEQFFGPGTRLTVL.

This chain uses TRBV25-1 with TRBJ2-1; 10 nucleotides agree with TRBD2. Germline assignment: CDR1 MGHDK and CDR2 SYGVNS. The J segment lost 14 bases and the V segment lost 1 base, leaving 8 bases of the junction unmatched. There are 14 residues in the CDR3. The CDR3 protein is CASSEWVAGGVEFF. The CDR3 DNA reads TGTGCCAGCAGTGAATGGGTAGCGGGAGGAGTGGAGTTCTTC. The full variable domain, rest sourced from reference TRBV25-1 and TRBJ2-1, is EADIYQTPRYLVIGTGKKITLECSQTMGHDKMYWYQQDPGMELHLIHYSYGVNSTEKGDLSSESTVSRIRTEHFPLTLESARPSHTSQYLCASSEWVAGGVEFFGPGTRLTVL.